The 12 T cell receptor beta chains below all came from one sample that was sequenced in a study of control samples from healthy donors and cancer patients. Produced via immunoSEQ multiplex PCR; TCRdb's table is partial and in-frame only. The sample shows some 150,000 clones, less than 95% of them seen only once. The specimen sequenced was PBMCs. These receptors were taken from a man in his 60s with colorectal cancer.

This rearrangement joins TRBV5-6 to TRBJ1-3; 11 nucleotides line up with TRBD1. CDR1 is SGHDT, CDR2 YYEEEE, per germline. The V segment lost 4 bases and the J segment 0 bases; nucleotides outside the gene matches: 3. CDR3 size: 16 residues. The CDR3 here is CASSEGTGGSGNTIYF. CDR3 nucleotides: TGTGCCAGCAGCGAGGGGACAGGGGGCTCTGGAAACACCATATATTTT.

The rearrangement uses TRBV3-1 (or the pseudogene TRBV3-2) and TRBJ2-7, with TRBD2 matching 10 bases. Per germline, CDR1 LGHDT and CDR2 YNNKEL (reference sequence). J lost 4 bases, V lost 4 bases, and 4 bases had no gene match. The CDR3 consists of 14 residues. CDR3 residues: CASSRRTSGYEQYF. In DNA form, the CDR3 reads TGTGCCAGCAGCCGGAGGACTAGCGGTTACGAGCAGTACTTC.

The chain carries TRBV2 and TRBJ1-2; D might be TRBD1 (5 bases). The germline gives CDR1 SNHLY, CDR2 FYNNEI. The CDR3 spans 13 residues. V was shortened by 10 bases and J by 3 bases, with 15 bases between the two germline ends. The DNA of the CDR3 is TGTGCCACCGCGGGACTTCCTGACTATGGCTACACCTTC. It encodes CATAGLPDYGYTF.

The genes are TRBV11-1 and TRBJ2-5; D not certain. This CDR3 contains 11 residues. Trimming pared 5 bases from V and 4 bases from J, leaving 5 bases between. Germline CDR1 SGHAT, CDR2 FQDESV (reference sequence). The CDR3 DNA is TGTGCCAGCAGCATAGGAGAGACCCAGTACTTC. Translation gives CASSIGETQYF.

The CDR3 DNA reads TGTGCCTGGAGTGTACAGACCCAGCCTAGTGAAAAACTGTTTTTT. Translated, it gives CAWSVQTQPSEKLFF. This chain joins TRBV30 and TRBJ1-4; no clear D gene. Germline CDR1 GTSNPN, CDR2 SVGIG (reference sequence). V was trimmed by 0 bases and J by 7 bases, leaving 15 bases between them. The CDR3 spans 15 residues.

The chain carries TRBV19 and TRBJ1-5; TRBD1 agrees at 8 bases. The germline gives CDR1 LNHDA, CDR2 SQIVND (reference sequence). This CDR3 is built from 15 residues. The J segment lost 11 bases and the V segment lost 5 bases, leaving 14 bases of the junction unmatched. As DNA, the CDR3 is TGTGCCAGTAGTCCCCCGCCAGGGGGCGGGTCATCCCAGCATTTT. Its translation is CASSPPPGGGSSQHF. The whole variable domain, filled in from reference TRBV19 and TRBJ1-5, reads DGGITQSPKYLFRKEGQNVTLSCEQNLNHDAMYWYRQDPGQGLRLIYYSQIVNDFQKGDIAEGYSVSREKKESFPLTVTSAQKNPTAFYLCASSPPPGGGSSQHFGDGTRLSIL.

The J gene is TRBJ1-6, the V gene TRBV2; D gene ambiguous. From germline, CDR1 is SNHLY and CDR2 FYNNEI. CDR3 length: 15 amino acids. V dropped 1 base and J dropped 5 bases, with 9 bases sitting between them. For the CDR3, the DNA is TGTGCCAGCAGTGAAGAAGACCAAAATAATTCACCCCTCCACTTT. It translates to CASSEEDQNNSPLHF.

The chain links TRBV5-1 to TRBJ1-4, with D possibly matching TRBD1 (5 bases). The CDR3 spans 15 residues. Germline CDR1 and CDR2: SGHRS and YFSETQ. Trimming shortened V by 0 bases and J by 3 bases, and 9 bases separated the two germline ends. The DNA for the CDR3 is TGCGCCAGCAGCTTGGCCTGGGGGGCTAATGAAAAACTGTTTTTT. It specifies CASSLAWGANEKLFF.

The chain carries TRBV6-2 or TRBV6-3 and TRBJ1-2; D perhaps matches TRBD1 (6 bases). The CDR3 runs 12 residues. Trimming removed 4 bases at V and 3 bases at J, with 6 bases between. CDR1 and CDR2 from the germline V gene are MNHEY and SVGEGT. The CDR3 sequence: CASSSGDYGYTF. Written as DNA, the CDR3 is TGTGCCAGCAGTTCAGGGGACTATGGCTACACCTTC.

This clone was picked up a small number of times. The gene calls are TRBV19 and TRBJ1-2; 7 bases match TRBD1. CDR3 size: 13 residues. V lost 6 bases and J lost 3; bases outside the gene matches: 4. Germline V gene data show CDR1 as LNHDA and CDR2 as SQIVND (reference sequence). The CDR3 loop is CASRTGQHYGYTF. CDR3 coding DNA: TGTGCCAGTAGAACGGGACAGCACTATGGCTACACCTTC. Filled out from reference TRBV19 and TRBJ1-2, the complete variable domain reads DGGITQSPKYLFRKEGQNVTLSCEQNLNHDAMYWYRQDPGQGLRLIYYSQIVNDFQKGDIAEGYSVSREKKESFPLTVTSAQKNPTAFYLCASRTGQHYGYTFGSGTRLTVV.

J is TRBJ1-2 and V is TRBV27, with TRBD1 identical over 7 bases. The CDR3 spans 15 residues. Germline lookup yields CDR1 MNHEY and CDR2 SMNVEV (reference sequence). The V and J ends lost 3 bases and 4 bases, in that order; junction bases with no gene match: 8. The CDR3 DNA reads as TGTGCCAGCAGTTTTGGTATAGGGGGCAGCTATGGCTACACCTTC. Translation gives CASSFGIGGSYGYTF.

The chain couples TRBV19 to TRBJ1-2; TRBD1 might be the D (6 bases). Trimming stripped 1 base from V and 2 bases from J, with 11 bases between. Germline loops: CDR1 LNHDA, CDR2 SQIVND (reference sequence). The CDR3 consists of 15 residues. The CDR3 sequence: CASSIGTGLNYGYTF. The CDR3 nucleotides are TGTGCCAGTAGTATAGGAACAGGGCTCAACTATGGCTACACCTTC.